This TCR beta chain was profiled in a study of tumor-infiltrating T cells and Merkel cell polyomavirus. Study in general: CD8+ T cells recognized the Merkel cell polyomavirus KLL epitope. Therapies varied by patient, including chemotherapy, radiation and immunotherapies.

Libraries were prepared by immunoSEQ multiplex PCR; TCRdb keeps only in-frame clonotypes and omits some of them. The table lists 26,000 or so clones, roughly 87% of them singletons, with roughly 2.7% in the top ten. This CDR3 is 16 amino acids long. Germline V CDR1 and CDR2: SGHNT, YYREEE (reference sequence). The V gene end was trimmed by 3 bases and the J gene end by 10 bases; junction bases not matched to a gene: 12. Every patient's tumor was robustly positive for Merkel cell polyomavirus Large T antigen on immunohistochemistry. Comment on this clone: Antigen specificity is unknown.

Study-level findings and limits: KLL-specific TRB repertoires were diverse and largely private. T cells against other Merkel cell polyomavirus epitopes were not captured. A roughly 1.7-18% tumor fraction of KLL-specific T cells predicted better MCC-specific survival than 0-0.14%.

This clonotype originated in a man aged 50 to 60 with Merkel cell carcinoma. The gene calls are TRBV5-4 and TRBJ2-1, with 11 nucleotides matching TRBD1. Input material: lymph node tissue. CDR3 loop: CASSSGLRDRGNEQFF. The CDR3 DNA follows: TGTGCCAGCAGCTCGGGCCTCCGGGACAGGGGGAACGAGCAGTTCTTC.